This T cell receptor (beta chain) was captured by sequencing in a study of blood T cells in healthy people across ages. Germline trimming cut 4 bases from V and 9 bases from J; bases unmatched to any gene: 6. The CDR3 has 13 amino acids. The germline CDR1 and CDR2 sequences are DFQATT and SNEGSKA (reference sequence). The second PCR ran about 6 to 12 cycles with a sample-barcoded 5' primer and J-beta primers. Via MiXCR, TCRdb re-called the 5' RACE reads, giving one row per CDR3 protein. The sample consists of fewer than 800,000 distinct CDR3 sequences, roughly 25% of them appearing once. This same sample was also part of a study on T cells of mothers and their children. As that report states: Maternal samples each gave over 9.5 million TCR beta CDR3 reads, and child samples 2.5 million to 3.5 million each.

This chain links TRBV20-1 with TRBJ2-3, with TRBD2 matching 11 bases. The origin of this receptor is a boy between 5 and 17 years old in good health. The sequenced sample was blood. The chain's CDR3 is CSAKTSGSWTQYF. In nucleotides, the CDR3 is TGCAGTGCTAAAACTAGCGGGAGTTGGACGCAGTATTTT.